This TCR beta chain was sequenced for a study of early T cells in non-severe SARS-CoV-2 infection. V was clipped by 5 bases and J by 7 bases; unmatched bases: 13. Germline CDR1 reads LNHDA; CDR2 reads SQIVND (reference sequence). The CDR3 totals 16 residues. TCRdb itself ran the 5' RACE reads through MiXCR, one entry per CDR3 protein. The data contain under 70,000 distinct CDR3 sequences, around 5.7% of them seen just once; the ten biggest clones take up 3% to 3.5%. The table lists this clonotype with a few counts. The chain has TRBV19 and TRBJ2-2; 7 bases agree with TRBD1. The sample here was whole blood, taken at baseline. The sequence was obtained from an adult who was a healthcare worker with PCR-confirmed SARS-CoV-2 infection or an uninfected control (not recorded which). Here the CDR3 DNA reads TGTGCCAGTAGTCCTTCTTACAGGGGAAATAGCGGGGAGCTGTTTTTT. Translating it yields CASSPSYRGNSGELFF.